This T cell receptor beta chain was captured in a study of identical twins (dated by TCRdb to between 2015 and 2016). Looking at the study overall: To test whether fetal clonotypes persist, this study deep-sequenced TCR alpha and beta repertoires from monozygotic twins, from unrelated adults of various ages, and from cord blood. To rule out contamination, replicate twin experiments were performed at different times with different library preparation protocols.

Libraries came from 5' RACE. The sequencer listed for this sample is Illumina HiSeq 2000. A universal primer binding site was added through template switching, and the final cDNA carried a unique molecular identifier so that TCR cDNA molecules could be counted accurately. Specific primers in the conserved constant-segment region were used to synthesize first-strand cDNA for the TCR alpha and beta chains. To control for contamination, each cDNA library was double barcoded with a SMART-Mk sample barcode plus Illumina barcodes. Two successive PCR steps introduced TruSeq adapter sequences along with Illumina sample barcodes. The TCR alpha and beta cDNA libraries were sequenced on the Illumina HiSeq platform using custom primers. Regarding the original processing steps: MiGEC processed the raw reads to extract unique molecular identifiers, while MiXCR was used to determine the CDR3 positions. For each individual, recombination models were inferred using an EM algorithm with the repgenHMM and IGoR tools. Shared clonotypes were analyzed with the tcR package in R, and sharing was normalized by the product of cloneset sizes. To study raw recombination free of thymic and clonal selection effects, out-of-frame nonproductive sequences were analyzed. TCRdb reprocessing: public reads trimmed at Q25 with fastp, clones called with MiXCR, in-frame beta chains kept. Entries are consolidated by CDR3 protein sequence, retaining the most common genes and DNA. The authors' filters were not applied to this entry. The sample table shows 400,000 to 550,000 distinct CDR3 sequences, and roughly a fifth are seen once. About 0.99% of the sample goes to the ten largest clones.

V and J lose 5 bases and 0 bases, and a span of 11 bases separates them. The CDR3, from cysteine to phenylalanine, totals 14 residues. The sequence is cut down to CDR3 DNA, 42 bases in frame from base 1. CDR1 is given as DFQATT and CDR2 as SNEGSKA, both from the germline V gene (reference sequence). Only healthy Caucasian donors were included. Three pairs of female monozygotic twins, all aged 18 to 29 years, made up the twin cohort. CD4+ and CD8+ T cell populations were isolated with positive isolation kits from Invitrogen. Overall study results and their limits: Fewer insertions were carried by abundant cord blood beta clonotypes, a similar but weaker trend appeared in young adult naive repertoires, and no such trend appeared in memory repertoires. Out-of-frame TCR alpha sharing in monozygotic twins was systematically underestimated by recombination models, whereas sharing between unrelated individuals was in agreement with the recombination models. Compared with coincidental sharing between unrelated individuals, out-of-frame TCR alpha sequences shared between twins showed an excess of sequences with low generation probability. In beta out-of-frame sequences, excess twin sharing was weaker, because having fewer shared sequences lowered the signal-to-noise ratio. Invariant T cells such as MAIT and iNKT could partly confound zero-insertion analyses, though diverse VJ usage argued against this for most clonotypes. Because the same donors could not be followed over many years, conclusions were based on cross-sectional statistical analysis.

This clonotype was observed a handful of times. What this receptor recognizes is not known. It has no much larger one-base neighbor in the sample; base qualities were not kept. These data also featured in a second study, about T cells expressing NK-cell markers. The second publication reports: Three sorted T-cell subsets (CD3+CD56+NKG2C+, CD3+CD56+NKG2C- and CD3+CD56-NKG2C+) from fewer than 10 donors had their TCR beta-chain repertoires profiled. Seven of the eight sequenced donors were HCMV-seropositive and one was HCMV-seronegative. To restrict sorting to alphabetaTCR-expressing T cells, an anti-gammadeltaTCR antibody was added in several experiments. In roughly six donors, the dominant CD3+CD56+NKG2C+ clonotypes ranked among the top 10 CD8+ clonotypes, making up 1.0-7.0% of CD8+ T cells. Those dominant clonotypes were again the most abundant among CD3+CD56-NKG2C+ cells in a handful of donors, at about 25-60.1%. It remained unclear whether the expanded NKG2C-expressing T cell clones were specific for HCMV antigens. All eight donors whose samples were sequenced were randomly selected healthy volunteers, three of them men and five women. To determine HCMV serostatus, a commercial ELISA kit was used to detect HCMV-specific IgG in serum. MIGEC was used to demultiplex reads and group reads by UMI, and MiTCR was used to assemble and quantify clonotypes. To exclude erroneous sequences, any TCR cDNA sequence not supported by at least two reads was discarded. The tcR package was used for downstream repertoire analysis, and clonotypes were matched between fractions using CDR3 nucleotide sequence together with V segment. Antigen specificity was annotated against VDJdb with VDJmatch, allowing one amino acid substitution in CDR3.

The clonotype was recovered from a woman aged 18-30 years in good health. Sequenced: CD4+ T cells sorted from blood. Here the chain combines TRBV20-1 and TRBJ1-5, with TRBD1 tentatively as D gene (5 bases match). Read as DNA, the sequence is TGCAGTGCTCCCGACAGTTATAGCAATCAGCCCCAGCATTTT. Its protein product is CSAPDSYSNQPQHF.